This T cell receptor (beta chain) was observed in a study of cytomegalovirus exposure and HLA in healthy donors. As to this clone: Its antigen is currently unknown.

The study, taken as a whole, reports: In vitro assays verified that three CMV-associated chains recognized CMV antigens specifically.

This CDR3 is 13 amino acids long. Germline CDR1 and CDR2: SGHTA and FQGTGA. The V end lost 3 bases, the J end lost 3 bases, and 8 bases lay between the germline ends. The PCR had 60 Vbeta and 13 Jbeta primers. Measured with immunoSEQ multiplex PCR; TCRdb has only the in-frame clones, and not every one. This table has under 150,000 clones, approximately 77% appearing once. The chain is built from TRBV7-3 and TRBJ2-5, with D maybe TRBD1 (6 bases). This clonotype originated in a woman aged 60-75 years in good health and CMV-seronegative. The sequenced material came from PBMCs. DNA of the CDR3: TGTGCCAGCAGCTTCTACAGGGAAGAGACCCAGTACTTC. This translates into CASSFYREETQYF.